This T cell receptor (beta chain) was found in a study of early T cells in non-severe SARS-CoV-2 infection. Study-wide results and caveats: VDJdb matching favored anti-spike CD8 responses, missing private and CD4 specificities.

Ten or more counts support this clonotype. Antigen: not known. TCRdb ran MiXCR on the 5' RACE reads and lists one entry per CDR3 protein. The repertoire includes about 48,000 distinct CDR3 sequences, 5.4% of them detected once, and approximately 5.4% sits in the top ten. The V gene's germline CDR1 is DFQATT and CDR2 SNEGSKA (reference sequence). The junction had 0 bases not matched to a gene; V was cut back by 2 bases and J by 4 bases. This CDR3 is 13 amino acids long. The clonotype was recovered from an adult who was a healthcare worker with PCR-confirmed SARS-CoV-2 infection or an uninfected control (not recorded which). This specimen was whole blood, taken at baseline. The chain couples TRBV20-1 to TRBJ2-3, with 10 positions matching TRBD2. The CDR3, as DNA: TGCAGTGCTAGACTAGCGGGAGCAGATACGCAGTATTTT. It encodes CSARLAGADTQYF.